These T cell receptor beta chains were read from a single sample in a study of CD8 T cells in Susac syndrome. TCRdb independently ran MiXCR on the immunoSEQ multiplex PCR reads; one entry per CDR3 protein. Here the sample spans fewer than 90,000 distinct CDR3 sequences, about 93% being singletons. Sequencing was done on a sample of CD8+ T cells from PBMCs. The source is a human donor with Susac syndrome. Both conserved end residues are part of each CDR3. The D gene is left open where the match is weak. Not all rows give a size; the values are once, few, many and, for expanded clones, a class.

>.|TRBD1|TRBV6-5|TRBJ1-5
TGTGCCAGCAGTTTTACAGGGGGCCAGCCCCAGCATTTT
CASSFTGGQPQHF
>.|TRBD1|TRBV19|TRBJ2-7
TGTGCCAGTAGTGACGGACAGGCCGTTTGGGAGCAGTACTTC
CASSDGQAVWEQYF
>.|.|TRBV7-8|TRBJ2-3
TGTGCCAGCAGCTTAGGACACTACAGCACAGATACGCAGTATTTT
CASSLGHYSTDTQYF
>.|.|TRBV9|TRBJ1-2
TGTGCCAGCAGCGTCGATTCGTCAAGCGGCTACACCTTC
CASSVDSSSGYTF
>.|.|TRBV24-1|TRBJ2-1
TGTGCCACCGCAAGCAGTATGGCAGGGATCAATGAGCAGTTCTTC
CATASSMAGINEQFF
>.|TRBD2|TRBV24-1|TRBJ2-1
TGTGCCACCAGTGACTGGACTAGCGGACGGGAGTTCTTC
CATSDWTSGREFF
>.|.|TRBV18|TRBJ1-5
TGTGCCAGCTCACCCCTCGGGGATCAGCCCCAGCATTTT
CASSPLGDQPQHF
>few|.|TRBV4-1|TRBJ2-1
TGCGCCAGCAGCCAGTGGCGGGGTGAGCAGTTCTTC
CASSQWRGEQFF
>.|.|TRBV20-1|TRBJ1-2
TGCAGTGCAAGGACCCTGGACTATGGCTACACCTTC
CSARTLDYGYTF
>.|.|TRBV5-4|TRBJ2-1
TGTGCCAGCAGCTTGGCGCAGGGTGGTCTCGATGAGCAGTTCTTC
CASSLAQGGLDEQFF
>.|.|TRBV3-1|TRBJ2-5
TGTGCCAGCAGCCCTCGTAGTACGGGAGTGCAAGAGACCCAGTACTTC
CASSPRSTGVQETQYF
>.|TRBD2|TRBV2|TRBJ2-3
TGTGCCAGGTTAGCGGGGTCGGGCACAGATACGCAGTATTTT
CARLAGSGTDTQYF
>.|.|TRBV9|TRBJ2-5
TGTGCCAGCAGCGTAGTCGACAGGCCATCGCAAGAGACCCAGTACTTC
CASSVVDRPSQETQYF
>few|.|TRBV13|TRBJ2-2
TGTGCCAGCAGCCGACGGGGCACCGGGGAGCTGTTTTTT
CASSRRGTGELFF